Each of the 19 T cell receptor beta chains below was sequenced from the same sample in a study of regulatory T cells in long-lasting Graves disease. Library construction for TCR beta used iRepertoire HTBI primers and Arm-PCR of CDR3 regions. One entry per CDR3 protein, called by TCRdb with MiXCR from the multiplex PCR reads. The table lists approximately 540,000 distinct CDR3 sequences, 12% of them singletons. This sample's time point: newly diagnosed GD, antithyroid drugs for less than 3 months. RNA extracted from PBMCs served as the sequencing template. The same sample was also studied in work on T cells in Graves' hyperthyroidism and ophthalmopathy.

Sequenced material: peripheral blood mononuclear cells (PBMCs), taken at new diagnosis, from a patient treated with antithyroid drugs. These receptors all stem from a woman aged 30 to 39 with Graves disease.

This clonotype was counted many times. The chain couples TRBV5-1 to TRBJ2-7; D not resolved. Germline V gene lookup returns CDR1 SGHRS and CDR2 YFSETQ. CDR3 size: 14 residues. Trimming took off 0 bases at V and 2 bases at J, with 9 bases between the two ends. The CDR3 nucleotides are TGCGCCAGCAGCTTGGCTTTGGGTACCTACGAGCAGTACTTC. This codes for CASSLALGTYEQYF.

This clonotype was seen many times. V usage is TRBV20-1 and J usage is TRBJ2-1, with D tentatively TRBD1 (6 bases). Trimming cost V 3 bases and J 8 bases, with 14 bases left between them. The germline CDR1 and CDR2 sequences are DFQATT and SNEGSKA (reference sequence). The CDR3 extends over 13 amino acids. The CDR3 loop is CSARGASIDEQFF. Here the CDR3 DNA reads TGCAGTGCTAGGGGGGCTAGCATAGATGAGCAGTTCTTC.

This clonotype was observed many times. V and J are TRBV7-3 and TRBJ2-7; D is perhaps TRBD1 (6 bases). Trimming took off 2 bases at V and 0 bases at J, with 8 bases between the two ends. CDR3 size: 14 residues. Germline lookup yields CDR1 SGHTA and CDR2 FQGTGA. DNA of the CDR3: TGTGCCAGCAGCTTACGGACAGTCTCCTACGAGCAGTACTTC. It is translated as CASSLRTVSYEQYF.

V gene TRBV4-1 combines with J gene TRBJ2-3, with D possibly TRBD2 on 5 matching bases. CDR1 is MGHRA, CDR2 YSYEKL, per germline. The length of the CDR3 is 17 residues. Deletions cut 0 bases from V and 0 bases from J, with 13 bases between. CDR3 nucleotides: TGCGCCAGCAGCCAAGATCTTGCCCGGACTAGCACAGATACGCAGTATTTT. It is translated as CASSQDLARTSTDTQYF.

The rearrangement uses TRBV6-1 and TRBJ2-5, with 10 bases fitting TRBD1. Per germline, CDR1 MNHNS and CDR2 SASEGT. The trim removed 11 bases at V and 4 bases at J, leaving 7 bases unmatched. This CDR3 is 13 amino acids long. CDR3 sequence (DNA): TGTGCCTCGGACTGGACAGGGGGAGAGACCCAGTACTTC. Its protein product is CASDWTGGETQYF.

J is TRBJ1-1 and V is TRBV4-3, with 8 nucleotides matching TRBD1. This CDR3 spans 15 amino acids. V was pared by 4 bases and J by 8 bases, with 12 bases of the junction left unmatched. Germline V gives CDR1 LGHNA, CDR2 YSLEER. CDR3 DNA sequence: TGCGCCAGCAGCCCCCAGGGGCAGGGGGCGACCGAAGCTTTCTTT. It codes for CASSPQGQGATEAFF.

Comment on this clonotype: A much bigger clone sits one base away, suggesting this may be a read error. V is TRBV6-1 and J is TRBJ2-2; a possible D gene is TRBD2 (5 bases). The CDR3 has 17 amino acids. The germline V gene has CDR1 MNHNS and CDR2 SASEGT. The CDR3 loop reads CASSDGQDAPSTGELCF. DNA for the CDR3: TGTGCCAGCAGTGACGGCCAGGATGCCCCCAGCACCGGGGAGCTGTGTTTT.

V and J are TRBV4-1 and TRBJ2-7; 9 bases map to TRBD2. CDR3 length: 15 residues. V lost 4 bases and J lost 1; bases outside the gene matches: 5. Germline CDR1 MGHRA, CDR2 YSYEKL. The CDR3 DNA is TGCGCCAGCAGCCTAACTAGCGGGCAATCCTACGAGCAGTACTTC. Its translation is CASSLTSGQSYEQYF.

This clonotype turned up a few times. This rearrangement joins TRBV13 to TRBJ2-7; tentatively, D is TRBD2 (6 bases). The CDR3 extends over 15 amino acids. Trimming took off 5 bases at V and 2 bases at J, with 16 bases between the two ends. The germline V gene has CDR1 PRHDT and CDR2 FYEKMQ (reference sequence). The CDR3 DNA reads TGTGCCAGCAGCCCCCGGAGGGGATCTACCTACGAGCAGTACTTC. This encodes CASSPRRGSTYEQYF.

This clonotype was picked up many times. The chain combines TRBV6-2 or TRBV6-3 with TRBJ2-2, with TRBD2 matching over 10 bases. This CDR3 spans 16 amino acids. The germline V gene has CDR1 MNHEY and CDR2 SVGEGT. J was trimmed by 5 bases and V by 5 bases; bases with no gene match: 8. CDR3 nucleotide sequence: TGTGCCAGCAGTAATCGACTAGCGGGCCAGACCGGGGAGCTGTTTTTT. Residues: CASSNRLAGQTGELFF.

The sample holds a few counts of this clonotype. The chain couples TRBV6-2 or TRBV6-3 to TRBJ2-7, with TRBD1 as a possible D gene (6 bases). This CDR3 spans 14 amino acids. Germline CDR1 reads MNHEY; CDR2 reads SVGEGT. V lost 5 bases and J lost 0, with 11 bases in between. The CDR3: CASSEAQGSYEQYF. CDR3 DNA: TGTGCCAGCAGTGAGGCACAGGGCTCCTACGAGCAGTACTTC.

The sample holds many counts of this clonotype. The rearrangement uses TRBV13 and TRBJ1-2; D unclear. V was trimmed by 7 bases and J by 7 bases, leaving 16 bases between them. The CDR3 has 13 amino acids. CDR1 and CDR2 (germline): PRHDT, FYEKMQ (reference sequence). CDR3 sequence: CASTRIVISGYTF. The CDR3, as DNA: TGTGCCAGCACCCGTATCGTCATCAGTGGCTACACCTTC.

This clonotype was seen repeatedly, ten times or more. The V call is TRBV6-1, the J call TRBJ2-7, with no clear D. The CDR3 contains 11 residues. Between the trimmed V and J ends, which lost 6 bases and 3 bases, there was a span of 6 bases. The germline CDR1 and CDR2 sequences are MNHNS and SASEGT. CDR3 amino acids: CASSPNYEQYF. CDR3 nucleotides: TGTGCCAGCAGCCCCAACTACGAGCAGTACTTC.

In this sample, this clonotype turned up many times. The chain couples TRBV19 to TRBJ1-2; TRBD1 matches at 10 bases. V was pared by 6 bases and J by 4 bases, with 5 bases of the junction left unmatched. The CDR3 is 14 amino acids. Germline V CDR1 and CDR2: LNHDA, SQIVND (reference sequence). CDR3 in DNA: TGTGCCAGTAGGTCGACAGGGGGCATCTATGGCTACACCTTC. This gives the protein CASRSTGGIYGYTF.

The chain links TRBV20-1 to TRBJ1-1, with D hard to call. Germline loops: CDR1 DFQATT, CDR2 SNEGSKA (reference sequence). CDR3 length: 13 amino acids. The germline V and J ends were trimmed by 6 bases and 1 base, with 12 bases remaining between them. CDR3 protein: CSALDYTNTEAFF. The CDR3, as DNA: TGCAGTGCCCTGGATTATACGAACACTGAAGCTTTCTTT.

About this clonotype: The CDR3 ends on some other residue instead of the conserved phenylalanine or tryptophan, so this is likely a read error. The chain couples TRBV12-3 or TRBV12-4 to TRBJ2-3; weak D call: TRBD2 (6 bases). Trimming took 3 bases from V and 6 from J, leaving 16 bases between them. The CDR3 consists of 15 residues. CDR3: CASSFSLWSGDTQYL. Written as DNA, the CDR3 is TGTGCCAGCAGTTTTAGCCTCTGGAGCGGGGATACGCAGTATCTT.

In its sample, this clonotype was seen many times. V usage is TRBV11-2 and J usage is TRBJ2-3, with 11 bases fitting TRBD1. Germline loops: CDR1 SGHAT, CDR2 FQNNGV. V lost 3 bases and J lost 3; bases outside the gene matches: 5. This CDR3 spans 16 amino acids. CDR3 in amino acids: CASSFRTGGTTDTQYF. In DNA form, the CDR3 reads TGTGCCAGCAGCTTCCGGACAGGGGGCACGACAGATACGCAGTATTTT.

There are a few counts of this clonotype. The CDR3 DNA is TGCAGTGCTAGTGGGGGCCCAGGGCAGTTCTTC. Its translation: CSASGGPGQFF. This chain links TRBV20-1 with TRBJ2-1; possible D gene TRBD1, 6 bases. Germline CDR1 is DFQATT and CDR2 is SNEGSKA (reference sequence). Trimming pared 3 bases from V and 12 bases from J, leaving 12 bases between. There are 11 residues in the CDR3.

This clonotype has ten or more counts. This chain uses TRBV11-3 with TRBJ1-4; D gene unclear. CDR1 and CDR2 (germline): SGHNT, YENEEA. The V gene lost 4 bases and the J gene lost 0 bases, with 9 bases spanning the gap. This CDR3 spans 15 amino acids. CDR3 loop: CASSSGFATNEKLFF. In DNA form, the CDR3 reads TGTGCCAGCAGCTCGGGGTTTGCAACTAATGAAAAACTGTTTTTT. Based on the CDR3 plus reference TRBV11-3 and TRBJ1-4, the full variable domain is EAGVVQSPRYKIIEKKQPVAFWCNPISGHNTLYWYLQNLGQGPELLIRYENEEAVDDSQLPKDRFSAERLKGVDSTLKIQPAELGDSAVYLCASSSGFATNEKLFFGSGTQLSVL.